The 20 T cell receptor beta chains in this list originate from one sample, sequenced in a study of blood T cell repertoires in COVID-19. The repertoire was sequenced with immunoSEQ multiplex PCR; TCRdb's copy has only in-frame clones and lacks some. The sample carries roughly 410,000 clones, about nine tenths recorded once. Sequenced input: peripheral blood. These receptors were collected from a middle-aged woman with COVID-19, enrolled during active disease.

In this sample, this clone turned up once. The chain has TRBV29-1 and TRBJ2-3, with 7 bases identical to TRBD1. The CDR3 extends over 15 amino acids. The germline gives CDR1 SQVTM, CDR2 ANQGSEA. Trimming at V came to 1 base and at J to 0 bases, leaving 4 bases not matched to a gene. CDR3 sequence (DNA): TGCAGCGTTGAAGTGGGGACAGCCAGCACAGATACGCAGTATTTT. It is translated as CSVEVGTASTDTQYF.

This clone was detected only a few times. This chain connects TRBV5-1 to TRBJ1-4; tentative D call: TRBD1 (6 bases). Per germline, CDR1 SGHRS and CDR2 YFSETQ. There are 14 residues in the CDR3. Between the trimmed V and J ends, which lost 0 bases and 7 bases, there was a span of 10 bases. In nucleotides, the CDR3 is TGCGCCAGCAGCTTGGTAGGGGGTGTTGAAAAACTGTTTTTT. Its protein product is CASSLVGGVEKLFF.

The chain joins TRBV7-3 to TRBJ2-7; 9 bases align to TRBD1. V lost 1 base to trimming and J lost 6 bases; unmatched junction nucleotides: 4. Per the germline V gene, CDR1 is SGHTA and CDR2 is FQGTGA. This CDR3 contains 14 residues. In nucleotides, the CDR3 is TGTGCCAGCAGCTTAAAAGGGGACAGGGCCGAGCAGTACTTC. It encodes CASSLKGDRAEQYF.

The DNA for the CDR3 is TGTGCCAGCAGCTTGGCCGGGACAGGGGCGTATGGCTACACCTTC. This codes for CASSLAGTGAYGYTF. The chain employs TRBV7-2 and TRBJ1-2, with 10 bases matching TRBD1. The CDR3 length is 15 residues. CDR1 is SGHTA and CDR2 is FQGNSA in the germline V gene. Losses at the gene ends were 3 bases for V and 5 bases for J; bases not matched to a gene: 6.

The rearrangement joins TRBV30 to TRBJ1-5, with 9 bases identical to TRBD1. Germline CDR1 reads GTSNPN; CDR2 reads SVGIG (reference sequence). There are 18 residues in the CDR3. Unmatched junction bases numbered 16, after V lost 1 base and J lost 6 bases. CDR3 sequence: CAWSAGQGASPQGQPQHF. In DNA, the CDR3 is TGTGCCTGGAGTGCGGGACAGGGAGCCTCCCCTCAGGGTCAGCCCCAGCATTTT.

This clone was picked up a small number of times. This chain links TRBV5-4 with TRBJ2-1; D gene unclear. CDR1 is SGHNT, CDR2 YYREEE, per germline (reference sequence). V lost 1 base and J 8 bases, leaving 10 bases between the germline ends. The CDR3 loop spans 13 amino acids. The DNA of the CDR3 is TGTGCCAGCAGCTTGAACAGCCAGGATGAGCAGTTCTTC. Translated, it gives CASSLNSQDEQFF.

This clone came up once. The chain recombines TRBV28 with TRBJ2-7; D perhaps matches TRBD2 (6 bases). Germline V CDR1 and CDR2: MDHEN, SYDVKM. The CDR3 length is 13 residues. Trimming pared 5 bases from V and 7 bases from J, leaving 15 bases between. This CDR3 reads CASSRAGSREQYF. CDR3 DNA sequence: TGTGCCAGCAGTCGGGCGGGGTCTCGGGAGCAGTACTTC.

This chain connects TRBV29-1 to TRBJ1-2; 8 nucleotides agree with TRBD1. The CDR3 runs to 14 residues. Germline trimming cut 0 bases from V and 7 bases from J; bases unmatched to any gene: 7. Germline lookup yields CDR1 SQVTM and CDR2 ANQGSEA. The CDR3 sequence is CSVEDSRGLSGYTF. In nucleotides, the CDR3 is TGCAGCGTTGAAGATAGCAGGGGGCTAAGTGGCTACACCTTC.

This clone turned up a few times. The chain links TRBV7-9 to TRBJ1-4, with 8 bases lining up with TRBD1. V lost 0 bases and J lost 1; bases outside the gene matches: 1. The CDR3 covers 16 residues. Germline CDR1 reads SEHNR; CDR2 reads FQNEAQ (reference sequence). The CDR3 here is CASSLADRGTNEKLFF. Written as DNA, the CDR3 is TGTGCCAGCAGCTTAGCCGACAGGGGAACTAATGAAAAACTGTTTTTT. Filled out from reference TRBV7-9 and TRBJ1-4, the complete variable domain reads DTGVSQNPRHKITKRGQNVTFRCDPISEHNRLYWYRQTLGQGPEFLTYFQNEAQLEKSRLLSDRFSAERPKGSFSTLEIQRTEQGDSAMYLCASSLADRGTNEKLFFGSGTQLSVL.

The V and J genes are TRBV3-1 (or the pseudogene TRBV3-2) and TRBJ2-1, with D perhaps matching TRBD2 (5 bases). CDR3 length: 16 amino acids. The germline V and J ends were trimmed by 3 bases and 6 bases, with 18 bases remaining between them. In germline, CDR1 is LGHDT, CDR2 YNNKEL (reference sequence). The CDR3 DNA follows: TGTGCCAGCAGCCACGGCTGGGGAGTTCGAATCAATGAGCAGTTCTTC. Protein product: CASSHGWGVRINEQFF.

The CDR3 DNA reads TGCGCCAGCAGCTTGGGACTAGCGGGGGGGCCGTTGTTTTACGAGCAGTACTTC. Its protein product is CASSLGLAGGPLFYEQYF. The rearrangement links TRBV5-1 to TRBJ2-7; 14 nucleotides align to TRBD2. With 0 bases clipped from V and 4 bases from J, the junction kept 9 bases outside the gene matches. The V gene's germline CDR1 is SGHRS and CDR2 YFSETQ. The CDR3 totals 18 residues.

The V and J genes are TRBV6-5 and TRBJ1-3, with a weak D call TRBD1 (5 bases). The V and J ends lost 2 bases and 4 bases respectively, with 15 bases between them. The germline gives CDR1 MNHEY, CDR2 SVGAGI. The CDR3 spans 16 residues. The CDR3 DNA reads TGTGCCAGCAGTTACCGGTCGCGGGGGTCGGGAAACACCATATATTTT. Residues: CASSYRSRGSGNTIYF.

The CDR3 reads CAWISRGTYSPLHF. The CDR3 DNA sequence: TGTGCCTGGATTAGTAGGGGCACCTATTCACCCCTCCACTTT. The V and J genes are TRBV30 and TRBJ1-6; D possibly corresponds to TRBD1 (5 bases). Trimming cost V 4 bases and J 8 bases, with 15 bases left between them. Germline V gene sequence: CDR1 GTSNPN, CDR2 SVGIG (reference sequence). The CDR3 extends over 14 amino acids.

The chain carries TRBV11-2 and TRBJ2-7, with D perhaps matching TRBD2 (7 bases). CDR3 size: 14 residues. Germline CDR1 is SGHAT and CDR2 is FQNNGV. Deletions cut 7 bases from V and 7 bases from J, with 20 bases between. CDR3 residues: CASTRAGAVGEQYF. In nucleotides, the CDR3 is TGTGCCAGCACCAGGGCGGGGGCAGTGGGGGAGCAGTACTTC.

The rearrangement uses TRBV6-6 and TRBJ2-1; D possibly corresponds to TRBD1 (5 bases). This CDR3 has 14 amino acids. From germline, CDR1 is MNHNY and CDR2 SVGAGI (reference sequence). V lost 5 bases to trimming and J lost 4 bases, with 12 bases between them. The CDR3 DNA sequence: TGTGCCAGCAGTGATTTGGGGCCTTACAATGAGCAGTTCTTC. Its protein is CASSDLGPYNEQFF.

The chain has TRBV29-1 and TRBJ2-1; 7 bases agree with TRBD2. Trimming removed 3 bases from V and 7 bases from J; junction bases left unmatched: 6. CDR3 length: 13 residues. Per germline, CDR1 SQVTM and CDR2 ANQGSEA. The CDR3 nucleotides are TGCAGCGTTGATTCTAGCGGAGGTAATGAGCAGTTCTTC. Translated: CSVDSSGGNEQFF.

The rearrangement links TRBV6-2 or TRBV6-3 to TRBJ2-7, with 9 bases identical to TRBD1. Germline lookup yields CDR1 MNHEY and CDR2 SVGEGT. With V trimmed by 5 bases and J by 7 bases, 15 bases remained unmatched. CDR3 length equals 16 residues. CDR3 loop: CASSLRTGVRSGEQYF. DNA of the CDR3: TGTGCCAGCAGTCTTCGGACAGGGGTCAGGTCGGGGGAGCAGTACTTC.

The V and J genes are TRBV7-2 and TRBJ2-7, with D possibly matching TRBD1 (6 bases). CDR3 length equals 17 residues. CDR1 and CDR2 (germline): SGHTA, FQGNSA. Trimming pared 2 bases from V and 4 bases from J, leaving 21 bases between. The CDR3 nucleotides are TGTGCCAGCAGCTTAAGGGGGAGTTCGATGGGCGGGTACGAGCAGTACTTC. Its protein is CASSLRGSSMGGYEQYF.

This clone was detected only a few times. V is TRBV4-2 and J is TRBJ2-7; tentatively, D is TRBD1 (5 bases). V lost 0 bases and J 12 bases, leaving 21 bases between the germline ends. Looked up from germline, CDR1 is LGHNA and CDR2 is YNFKEQ. This CDR3 has 15 residues. The CDR3 DNA reads TGTGCCAGCAGCCAAGATTCTGGGGCCCAGGCAGGTTGGTACTTC. It yields the protein CASSQDSGAQAGWYF.

The DNA of the CDR3 is TGTGCCAGCAGAGTGGGACCGGGTGGGGCGGGACCCTACTATGGCTACACCTTC. Residues: CASRVGPGGAGPYYGYTF. This chain joins TRBV27 and TRBJ1-2, with D possibly matching TRBD1 (5 bases). Trimming left V 6 bases short and J 3 bases short, with 26 bases between. Germline values: CDR1 MNHEY, CDR2 SMNVEV (reference sequence). This CDR3 is built from 18 residues.